Listed below are T cell receptor beta chains from one sample, sequenced in a study of T cell responses to AZD1222 COVID-19 vaccine. Using immunoSEQ multiplex PCR, the repertoire was profiled, and TCRdb retains in-frame clones only, with some absent. The table lists around 88,000 clones, roughly 87% of them singletons, with 5.8% in the top ten. The starting material was peripheral blood, obtained on day 0 of AZD1222 vaccination. All receptors come from an adult in good health. Each CDR3 is given with its conserved first and last residue.

V: TRBV5-1
J: TRBJ2-1
CDR3: CASYPGGLDNEQFF

V: TRBV5-1
J: TRBJ2-2
CDR3: CASSPREPTGELFF

V: TRBV4-2
J: TRBJ1-2
CDR3: CASSQDILVNYGYTF

V: TRBV7-6
J: TRBJ2-7
CDR3: CASSLDRLSSYEQYF

V: TRBV6-1
J: TRBJ1-3
CDR3: CASSEERRTSGNTIYF

V: TRBV7-8
J: TRBJ1-1
CDR3: CASSVTGTFLIAAANTEAFF

V: TRBV21-1
J: TRBJ2-7
CDR3: CASSKQEYEQYF

V: TRBV24-1
J: TRBJ2-1
CDR3: CATSDLAESYNEQFF

V: TRBV29-1
J: TRBJ2-7
CDR3: CSVVPGKGSYEQYF

V: TRBV29-1
J: TRBJ1-1
CDR3: CSVEENRQTEAFF

V: TRBV28
J: TRBJ2-1
CDR3: CASSTQREVYNEQFF

V: TRBV27
J: TRBJ2-2
CDR3: CASSLSRDANTGELFF

V: TRBV12-5
J: TRBJ2-5
CDR3: CASGTVTSGVVETQYF

V: TRBV19
J: TRBJ2-7
CDR3: CASSWRGGDNEQYF

V: TRBV19
J: TRBJ2-7
CDR3: CASKVSAGNYEQYF

V: TRBV29-1
J: TRBJ2-5
CDR3: CSVDRGSAETQYF

V: TRBV10-2
J: TRBJ1-2
CDR3: CASSVRDSLYGYTF

V: TRBV7-9
J: TRBJ2-2
CDR3: CASSLGESAGELFF

V: TRBV19
J: TRBJ1-1
CDR3: CASSIDAGDTEAFF

V: TRBV7-6
J: TRBJ2-7
CDR3: CASSSSGSKYF

V: TRBV5-1
J: TRBJ1-2
CDR3: CASSLVGQKNGYTF

V: TRBV18
J: TRBJ2-5
CDR3: CASSPLTSGQETQYF

V: TRBV19
J: TRBJ2-1
CDR3: CASSLSDRLVYNEQFF

V: TRBV5-1
J: TRBJ2-1
CDR3: CASRRDNRASGDNEQFF

V: TRBV27
J: TRBJ1-2
CDR3: CASTSGDHYGYTF

V: TRBV16
J: TRBJ1-4
CDR3: CASIRTLTATNEKLFF

V: TRBV19
J: TRBJ1-4
CDR3: CASSGATNEKLFF

V: TRBV23-1
J: TRBJ1-6
CDR3: CASSQSAGLNSPLHF

V: TRBV20-1
J: TRBJ2-7
CDR3: CSASSTAGQFIYEQYF

V: TRBV7-8
J: TRBJ1-1
CDR3: CASSSRDRMNTEAFF

V: TRBV5-1
J: TRBJ1-2
CDR3: CASSPGQGEGYGYTF

V: TRBV11-2
J: TRBJ1-3
CDR3: CASSLGTPRVTIYF

V: TRBV9
J: TRBJ2-2
CDR3: CASSVTVIRTSGSNTGELFF

V: TRBV15
J: TRBJ1-5
CDR3: CATSSDYRGDQPQHF

V: TRBV29-1
J: TRBJ2-1
CDR3: CSVAGGGPAGHEQFF

V: TRBV7-2
J: TRBJ1-4
CDR3: CASSLAYGGGNEKLFF

V: TRBV28
J: TRBJ1-2
CDR3: CASKGALLNYGYTF

V: TRBV7-8
J: TRBJ2-7
CDR3: CASSLTYEQYF

V: TRBV5-1
J: TRBJ1-5
CDR3: CASSLGGDQPQHF

V: TRBV15
J: TRBJ1-3
CDR3: CATSGLGNTIYF

V: TRBV7-6
J: TRBJ2-5
CDR3: CASSLAQRAQETQYF

V: TRBV7-2
J: TRBJ1-6
CDR3: CASKSLPGSGIGSPLHF